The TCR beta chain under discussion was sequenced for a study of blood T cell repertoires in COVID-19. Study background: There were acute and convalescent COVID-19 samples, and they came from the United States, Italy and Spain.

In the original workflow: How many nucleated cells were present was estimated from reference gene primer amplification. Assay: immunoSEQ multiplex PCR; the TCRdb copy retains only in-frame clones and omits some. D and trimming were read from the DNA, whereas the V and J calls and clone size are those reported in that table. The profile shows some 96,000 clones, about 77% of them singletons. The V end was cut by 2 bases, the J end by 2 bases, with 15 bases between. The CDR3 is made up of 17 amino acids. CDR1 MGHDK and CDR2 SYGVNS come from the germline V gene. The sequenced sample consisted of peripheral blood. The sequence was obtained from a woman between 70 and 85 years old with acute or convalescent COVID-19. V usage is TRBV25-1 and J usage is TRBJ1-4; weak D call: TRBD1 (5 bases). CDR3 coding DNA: TGTGCCAGCAGTGAAACAAGGGGAGGTAGGACTAATGAAAAACTGTTTTTT. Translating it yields CASSETRGGRTNEKLFF.